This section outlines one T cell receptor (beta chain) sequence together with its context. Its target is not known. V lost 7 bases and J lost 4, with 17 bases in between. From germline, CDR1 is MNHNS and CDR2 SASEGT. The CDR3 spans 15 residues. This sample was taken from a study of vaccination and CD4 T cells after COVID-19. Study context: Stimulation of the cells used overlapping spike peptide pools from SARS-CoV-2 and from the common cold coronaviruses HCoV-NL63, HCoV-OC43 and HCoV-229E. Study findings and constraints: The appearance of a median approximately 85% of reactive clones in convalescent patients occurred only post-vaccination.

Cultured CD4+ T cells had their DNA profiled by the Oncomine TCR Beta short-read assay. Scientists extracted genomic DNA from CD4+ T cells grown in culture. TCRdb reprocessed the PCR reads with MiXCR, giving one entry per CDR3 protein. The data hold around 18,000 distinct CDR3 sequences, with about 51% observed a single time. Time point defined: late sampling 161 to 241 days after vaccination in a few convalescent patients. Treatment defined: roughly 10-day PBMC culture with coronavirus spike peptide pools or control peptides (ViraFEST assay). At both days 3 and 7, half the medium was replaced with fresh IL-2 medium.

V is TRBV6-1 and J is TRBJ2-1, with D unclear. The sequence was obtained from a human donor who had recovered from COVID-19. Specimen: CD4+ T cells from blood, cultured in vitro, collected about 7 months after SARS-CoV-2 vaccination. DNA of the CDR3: TGTGCCAGCATACGGGCAAGCGCGCTATACAATGAGCAGTTCTTC. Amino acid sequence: CASIRASALYNEQFF.